This T cell receptor (beta chain) was captured by sequencing in a study of cytomegalovirus exposure and HLA in healthy donors. The CDR3 runs to 14 residues. The germline V and J ends were trimmed by 0 bases and 2 bases, with 8 bases remaining between them. CDR1 SGDLS and CDR2 YYNGEE come from the germline V gene. 13 Jbeta primers and 60 Vbeta primers were used for the PCR. Assay used: immunoSEQ multiplex PCR; TCRdb lists only in-frame clones, some missing. The sample lists about 140,000 clones, about four fifths occurring once. Sequenced: PBMCs. The receptor was isolated from a man aged 30 to 45 in good health and CMV-seronegative. V gene TRBV9 combines with J gene TRBJ1-2; unclear D gene. Here the CDR3 reads CASSVVGGNYGYTF. CDR3 in DNA: TGTGCCAGCAGCGTAGTGGGAGGGAACTATGGCTACACCTTC.